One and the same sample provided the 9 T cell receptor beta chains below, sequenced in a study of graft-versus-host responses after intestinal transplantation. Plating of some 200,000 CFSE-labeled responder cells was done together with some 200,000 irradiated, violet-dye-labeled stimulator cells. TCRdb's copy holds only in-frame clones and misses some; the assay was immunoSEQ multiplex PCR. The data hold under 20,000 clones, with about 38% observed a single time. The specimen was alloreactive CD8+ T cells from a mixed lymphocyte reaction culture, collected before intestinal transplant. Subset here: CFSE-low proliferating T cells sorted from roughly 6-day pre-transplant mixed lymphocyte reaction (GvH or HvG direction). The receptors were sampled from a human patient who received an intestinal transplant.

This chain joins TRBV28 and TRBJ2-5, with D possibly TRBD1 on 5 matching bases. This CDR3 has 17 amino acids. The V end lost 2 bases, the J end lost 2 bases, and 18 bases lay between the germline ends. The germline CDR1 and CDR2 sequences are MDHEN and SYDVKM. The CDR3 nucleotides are TGTGCCAGCAGTTTAAAGGGGTATCGACAGTTACAAGAGACCCAGTACTTC. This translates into CASSLKGYRQLQETQYF.

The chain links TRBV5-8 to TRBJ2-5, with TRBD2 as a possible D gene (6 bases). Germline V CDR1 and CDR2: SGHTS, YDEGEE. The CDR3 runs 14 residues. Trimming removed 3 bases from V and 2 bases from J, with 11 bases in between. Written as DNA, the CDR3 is TGTGCCAGCAGCTCTTGGGACTTACAAGAGACCCAGTACTTC. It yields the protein CASSSWDLQETQYF.

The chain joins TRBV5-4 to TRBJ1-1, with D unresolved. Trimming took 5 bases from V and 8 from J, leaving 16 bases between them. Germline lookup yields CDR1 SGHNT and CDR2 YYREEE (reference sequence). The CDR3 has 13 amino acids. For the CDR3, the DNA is TGTGCCAGCAGTTCACAGCCCTACCCCGAAGCTTTCTTT. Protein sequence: CASSSQPYPEAFF. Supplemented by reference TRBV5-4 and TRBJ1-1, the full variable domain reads ETGVTQSPTHLIKTRGQQVTLRCSSQSGHNTVSWYQQALGQGPQFIFQYYREEENGRGNFPPRFSGLQFPNYSSELNVNALELDDSALYLCASSSQPYPEAFFGQGTRLTVV.

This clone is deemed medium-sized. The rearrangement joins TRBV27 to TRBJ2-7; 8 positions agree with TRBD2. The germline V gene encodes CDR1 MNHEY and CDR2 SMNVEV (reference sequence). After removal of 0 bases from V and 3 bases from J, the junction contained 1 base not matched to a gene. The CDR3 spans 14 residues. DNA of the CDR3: TGTGCCAGCAGTTTATCAACTAGCGGCTACGAGCAGTACTTC. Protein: CASSLSTSGYEQYF.

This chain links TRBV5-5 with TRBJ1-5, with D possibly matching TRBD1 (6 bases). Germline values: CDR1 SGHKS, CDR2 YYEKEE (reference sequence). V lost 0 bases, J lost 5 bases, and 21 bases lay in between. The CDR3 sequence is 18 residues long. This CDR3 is CASSLGYTDSLWDQPQHF. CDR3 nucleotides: TGTGCCAGCAGCTTGGGATATACGGACAGCCTCTGGGATCAGCCCCAGCATTTT.

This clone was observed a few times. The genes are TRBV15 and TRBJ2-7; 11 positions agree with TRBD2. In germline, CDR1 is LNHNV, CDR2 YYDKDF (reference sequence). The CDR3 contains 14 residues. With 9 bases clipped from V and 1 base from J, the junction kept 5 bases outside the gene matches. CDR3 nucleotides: TGTGCCACTGGCATAGCGGGAGGGTCCTACGAGCAGTACTTC. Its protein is CATGIAGGSYEQYF.

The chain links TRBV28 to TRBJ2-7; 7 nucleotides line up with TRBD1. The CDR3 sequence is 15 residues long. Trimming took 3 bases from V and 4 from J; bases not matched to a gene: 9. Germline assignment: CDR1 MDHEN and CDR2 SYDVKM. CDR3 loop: CASSLVGTVRYEQYF. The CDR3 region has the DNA TGTGCCAGCAGTTTGGTGGGGACAGTAAGATACGAGCAGTACTTC.

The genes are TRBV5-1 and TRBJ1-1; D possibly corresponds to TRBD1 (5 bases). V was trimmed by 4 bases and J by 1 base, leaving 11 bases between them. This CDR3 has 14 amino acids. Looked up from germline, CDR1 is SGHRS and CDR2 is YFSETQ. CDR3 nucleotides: TGCGCCAGCAGCAAAATGACAGAGAACACTGAAGCTTTCTTT. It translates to CASSKMTENTEAFF.

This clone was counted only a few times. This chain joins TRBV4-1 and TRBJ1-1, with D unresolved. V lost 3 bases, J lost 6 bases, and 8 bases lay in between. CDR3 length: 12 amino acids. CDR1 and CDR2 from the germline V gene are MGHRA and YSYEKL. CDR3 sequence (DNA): TGCGCCAGCAGCCACTCGCACGCTGAAGCTTTCTTT. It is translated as CASSHSHAEAFF.